This is a list of T cell receptor beta chains from one sample in a study of OX40 agonist ivuxolimab in advanced cancers. Method: immunoSEQ multiplex PCR; TCRdb's copy keeps in-frame clones and lacks some. The sample carries about 57,000 clones, nearly 85% recorded once. The sample in question was CD4+ or CD8+ T cells sorted from blood, obtained in a trial of the OX40 agonist ivuxolimab. The receptor source for this set is an adult with an advanced solid tumor such as melanoma, head and neck, liver or kidney cancer. Each CDR3 is given without its conserved first and last residue.

v_call: TRBV4-1
j_call: TRBJ1-3
cdr3_aa: ASSQGPQGSGGNTIY

v_call: TRBV4-1
j_call: TRBJ2-3
cdr3_aa: ASSQVPSGRATDTQY

v_call: TRBV5-1
j_call: TRBJ2-6
cdr3_aa: ASSLDLTKVGANVLT

v_call: TRBV18
j_call: TRBJ1-1
cdr3_aa: ASSWDRKNTEAF

v_call: TRBV9
j_call: TRBJ2-2
cdr3_aa: ASSVDRNTGELF

v_call: TRBV18
j_call: TRBJ2-3
cdr3_aa: ASSPGGLITDTQY

v_call: TRBV5-4
j_call: TRBJ2-1
cdr3_aa: ASSSAVSGTNNEQF

v_call: TRBV19
j_call: TRBJ2-4
cdr3_aa: ASSIGGQVLAKNIQY

v_call: TRBV11-2
j_call: TRBJ2-5
cdr3_aa: ASSVDLVMTQY

v_call: TRBV5-4
j_call: TRBJ1-6
cdr3_aa: ASSKKGQGGNSPLH

v_call: TRBV27
j_call: TRBJ2-1
cdr3_aa: ASRLTEYNEQF

v_call: TRBV27
j_call: TRBJ1-4
cdr3_aa: ASRGTAGLGGKLF

v_call: TRBV10-1
j_call: TRBJ1-5
cdr3_aa: ASSESGHRNQPQH

v_call: TRBV7-2
j_call: TRBJ1-1
cdr3_aa: ASSWDRGNTEAF

v_call: TRBV5-1
j_call: TRBJ2-5
cdr3_aa: ASSPLGARAQETQY

v_call: TRBV19
j_call: TRBJ2-2
cdr3_aa: ASSPTVTGELF